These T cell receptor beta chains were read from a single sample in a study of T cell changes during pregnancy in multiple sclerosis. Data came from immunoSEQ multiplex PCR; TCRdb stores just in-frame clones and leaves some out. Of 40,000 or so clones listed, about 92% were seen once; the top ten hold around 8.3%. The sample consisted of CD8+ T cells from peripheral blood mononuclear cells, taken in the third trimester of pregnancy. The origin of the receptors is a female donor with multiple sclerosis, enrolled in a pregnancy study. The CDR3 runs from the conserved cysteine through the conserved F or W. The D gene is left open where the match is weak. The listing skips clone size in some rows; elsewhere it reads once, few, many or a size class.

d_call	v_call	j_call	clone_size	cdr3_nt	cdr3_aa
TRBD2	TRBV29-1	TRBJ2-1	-	TGCACCGCCCGGGGGGGCAGCTACAATGAGCAGTTCTTC	CTARGGSYNEQFF
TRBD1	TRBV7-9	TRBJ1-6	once	TGTGCCAGCAGCTTAGCGGGACAGGGGCTCCCAGGCCTCCACTTT	CASSLAGQGLPGLHF
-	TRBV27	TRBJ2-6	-	TGTGCCAGCAGTTCTGTCTCTGGGGCCAACGTCCTGACTTTC	CASSSVSGANVLTF
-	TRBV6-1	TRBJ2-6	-	TGTGCCAGCAGTGAACAACAGGGCTCTGGGGCCAACGTCCTGACTTTC	CASSEQQGSGANVLTF
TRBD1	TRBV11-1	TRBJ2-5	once	TGTGCCAGCAGCCAAAACAGGGGCCTAGGGGAGACCCAGTACTTC	CASSQNRGLGETQYF
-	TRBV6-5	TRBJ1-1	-	TGTGCCAGCAGTTACTTTGCAGGGAACACTGAAGCTTTCTTT	CASSYFAGNTEAFF
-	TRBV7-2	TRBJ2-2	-	TGTGCCAGCAGTTCTACAGGCCGTAGGGCGGATTACACCGGGGAGCTGTTTTTT	CASSSTGRRADYTGELFF
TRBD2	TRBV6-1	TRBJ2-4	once	TGTGCCAGCAGGTCAAGACTAGCCCCAGGGAACATTCAGTACTTC	CASRSRLAPGNIQYF
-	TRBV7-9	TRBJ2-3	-	TGTGCCAGCATCCGCACAGCCACAGATACGCAGTATTTT	CASIRTATDTQYF
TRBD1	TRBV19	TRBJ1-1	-	TGTGCCAGTAGTATACGGACAGGGGGTCAGAACACTGAAGCTTTCTTT	CASSIRTGGQNTEAFF
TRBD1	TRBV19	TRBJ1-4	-	TGTGCCAGTACCGGGACAGGGGTTGAAAAACTGTTTTTT	CASTGTGVEKLFF
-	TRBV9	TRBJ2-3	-	TGTGCCAGCAGCGTAGCGGTCGTAGATACGCAGTATTTT	CASSVAVVDTQYF
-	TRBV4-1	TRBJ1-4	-	TGCGCCAGCAGCCCGACAGGAGGTAATGAAAAACTGTTTTTT	CASSPTGGNEKLFF
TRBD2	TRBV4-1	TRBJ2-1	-	TGCGCCAGCAGCCAAGGGGAGGGCTCCTACAATGAGCAGTTCTTC	CASSQGEGSYNEQFF
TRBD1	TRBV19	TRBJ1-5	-	TGTGCCAGTAGTCCCCGGGACAGCCACAATCAGCCCCAGCATTTT	CASSPRDSHNQPQHF
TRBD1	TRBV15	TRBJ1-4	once	TGTGCCACCGTAGGGGGCGCCTATGAAAAACTGTTTTTT	CATVGGAYEKLFF
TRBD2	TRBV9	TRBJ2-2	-	TGTGCCAGCAGCGTTCCCTCTAGCGGGGCCGGGGAGCTGTTTTTT	CASSVPSSGAGELFF
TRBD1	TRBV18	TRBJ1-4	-	TGTGCCAGCTCATCAAACCGGGACAGAGGCACGGAATGGGACGGGCTAAAACTGTTTTTT	CASSSNRDRGTEWDGLKLFF
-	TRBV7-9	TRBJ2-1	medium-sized	TGTGCCAGCAGCGGCCCGGGACTCTCCTCGAATGAGCAGTTCTTC	CASSGPGLSSNEQFF
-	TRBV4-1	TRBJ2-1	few	TGCGCCAGCAGCCAAGTTGGGGAGTCCGACAATGAGCAGTTCTTC	CASSQVGESDNEQFF
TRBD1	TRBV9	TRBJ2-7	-	TGTGCCAGCAGCGCCTGGGACAGGGACCACGAGCAGTACTTC	CASSAWDRDHEQYF
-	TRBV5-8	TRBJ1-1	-	TGTGCCAGCAGCTGGACTCTTATGAACACTGAAGCTTTCTTT	CASSWTLMNTEAFF
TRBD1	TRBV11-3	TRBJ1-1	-	TGTGCCAGCAGCCCCGGACAGGGTAGATTAACTTTCTTT	CASSPGQGRLTFF
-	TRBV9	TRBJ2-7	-	TGTGCCAGCAGCGTAGGGGGGGACAGCCCCTACGAGCAGTACTTC	CASSVGGDSPYEQYF
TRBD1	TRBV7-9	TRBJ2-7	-	TGTGCCAGCAGCGCCGGGACAGCCTACGAGCAGTACTTC	CASSAGTAYEQYF
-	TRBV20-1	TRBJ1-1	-	TGCAGTGCTTATAAGAACACTGAAGCTTTCTTT	CSAYKNTEAFF
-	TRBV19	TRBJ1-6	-	TGTGCCAGTAGTGCCGGGGGGCATGACATTAATTCACCCCTCCACTTT	CASSAGGHDINSPLHF
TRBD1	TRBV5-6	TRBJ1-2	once	TGTGCCAGCAGCTCGAATAACGCCGGGACAGGGCCCACTTTAGGCTACACCTTC	CASSSNNAGTGPTLGYTF
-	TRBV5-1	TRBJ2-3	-	TGCGCCAGCAGCTTCCGGACTGGACGGTCAGATACGCAGTATTTT	CASSFRTGRSDTQYF
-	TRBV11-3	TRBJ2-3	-	TGTGCCAGCAGCTCGTCACTAGAGACAGATACGCAGTATTTT	CASSSSLETDTQYF
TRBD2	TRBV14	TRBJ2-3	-	TGTGCCAGCAGCCAAGATCGACTAGCGGGCCTCGATACGCAGTATTTT	CASSQDRLAGLDTQYF
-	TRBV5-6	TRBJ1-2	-	TGTGCCAGCAGCTTGTACACCCTGGGAGGCGGCTACACCTTC	CASSLYTLGGGYTF
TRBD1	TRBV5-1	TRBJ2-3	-	TGCGCCAGCAGCCCGACAGGGGAGGCAGATACGCAGTATTTT	CASSPTGEADTQYF
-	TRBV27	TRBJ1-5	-	TGTGCCAGCAGTTTCACAGGGTCAGCCCAGCATTTT	CASSFTGSAQHF
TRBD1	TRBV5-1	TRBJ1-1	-	TGCGCCAGCAGCTCAAGGACAGGGAAGGACACTGAAGCTTTCTTT	CASSSRTGKDTEAFF
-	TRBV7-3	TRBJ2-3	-	TGTGCCAGCAGCTTAGGGGGGGGGCCAGCAGATACGCAGTATTTT	CASSLGGGPADTQYF
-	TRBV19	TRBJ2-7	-	TGTGCCAGTAGTTCGGCAGGCTCCTACGAGCAGTACTTC	CASSSAGSYEQYF
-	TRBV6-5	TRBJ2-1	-	TGTGCCAGCAGTTATAATTGGGGGGAATACAATGAGCAGTTCTTC	CASSYNWGEYNEQFF
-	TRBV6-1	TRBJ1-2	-	TGTGCCAGCAGTGAAGCCGGAGGGTTGGATGGCTACACCTTC	CASSEAGGLDGYTF
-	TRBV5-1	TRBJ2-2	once	TGCGCCAGCAGCCCAGGGTTAACCGGGGAGCTGTTTTTT	CASSPGLTGELFF
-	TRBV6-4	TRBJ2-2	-	TGTGCCAGCAGTGACTCGGAGGAGGCCGGGGAGCTGTTTTTT	CASSDSEEAGELFF
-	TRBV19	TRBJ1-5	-	TGTGCCAGTAGTATCTCACGGGTTCTCAAGGGGCAGCCCCAGCATTTT	CASSISRVLKGQPQHF